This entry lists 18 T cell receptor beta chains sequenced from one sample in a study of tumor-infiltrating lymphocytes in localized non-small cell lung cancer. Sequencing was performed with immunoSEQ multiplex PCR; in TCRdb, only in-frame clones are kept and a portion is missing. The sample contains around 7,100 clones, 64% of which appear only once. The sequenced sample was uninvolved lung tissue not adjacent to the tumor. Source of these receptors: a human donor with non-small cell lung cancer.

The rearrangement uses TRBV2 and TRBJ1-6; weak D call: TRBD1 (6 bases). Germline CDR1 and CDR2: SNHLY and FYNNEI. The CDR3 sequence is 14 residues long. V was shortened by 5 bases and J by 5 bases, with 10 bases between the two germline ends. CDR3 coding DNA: TGTGCCAGCAGTAGACAGGCGGATAATTCACCCCTCCACTTT. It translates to CASSRQADNSPLHF.

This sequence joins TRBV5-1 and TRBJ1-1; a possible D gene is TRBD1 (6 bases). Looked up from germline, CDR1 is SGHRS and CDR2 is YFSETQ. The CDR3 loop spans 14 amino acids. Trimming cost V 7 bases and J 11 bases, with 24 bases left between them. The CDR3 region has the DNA TGCGCCAGCTCCCCCGGGGGAGGGGGACTGAAGGCTTTCTTT. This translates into CASSPGGGGLKAFF.

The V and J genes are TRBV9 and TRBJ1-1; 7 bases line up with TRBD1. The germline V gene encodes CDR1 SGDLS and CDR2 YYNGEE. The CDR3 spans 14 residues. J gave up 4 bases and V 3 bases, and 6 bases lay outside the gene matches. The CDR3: CASSEPTGSTEAFF. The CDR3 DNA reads TGTGCCAGCAGCGAACCGACAGGGAGCACTGAAGCTTTCTTT.

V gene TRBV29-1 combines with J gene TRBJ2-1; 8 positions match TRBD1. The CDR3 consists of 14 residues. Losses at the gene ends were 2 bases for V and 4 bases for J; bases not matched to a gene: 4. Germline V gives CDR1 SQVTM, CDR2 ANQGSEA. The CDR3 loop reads CSVEFGQGYNEQFF. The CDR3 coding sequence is TGCAGCGTTGAATTCGGACAGGGTTACAATGAGCAGTTCTTC.

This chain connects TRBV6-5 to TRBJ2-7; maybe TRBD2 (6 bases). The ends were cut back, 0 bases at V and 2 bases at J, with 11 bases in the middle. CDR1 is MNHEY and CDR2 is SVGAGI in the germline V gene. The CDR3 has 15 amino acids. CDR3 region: CASSYSRRGPYEQYF. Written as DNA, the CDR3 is TGTGCCAGCAGTTACTCGAGGCGGGGCCCCTACGAGCAGTACTTC.

The chain's CDR3 is CASSLGYGSGGYSYEQYF. CDR3 bases: TGTGCCAGCAGTTTAGGTTACGGTTCAGGGGGTTACTCCTACGAGCAGTACTTC. This chain links TRBV27 with TRBJ2-7, with 7 positions matching TRBD1. Per germline, CDR1 MNHEY and CDR2 SMNVEV (reference sequence). The length of the CDR3 is 18 residues. V lost 2 bases, J lost 0 bases, and 13 bases stayed unmatched.

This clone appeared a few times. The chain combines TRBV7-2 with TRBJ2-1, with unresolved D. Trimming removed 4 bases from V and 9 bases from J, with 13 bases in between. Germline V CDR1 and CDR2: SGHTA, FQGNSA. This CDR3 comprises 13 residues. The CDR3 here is CASSSQVYAEQFF. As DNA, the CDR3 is TGTGCCAGCAGCTCCCAGGTTTACGCTGAGCAGTTCTTC.

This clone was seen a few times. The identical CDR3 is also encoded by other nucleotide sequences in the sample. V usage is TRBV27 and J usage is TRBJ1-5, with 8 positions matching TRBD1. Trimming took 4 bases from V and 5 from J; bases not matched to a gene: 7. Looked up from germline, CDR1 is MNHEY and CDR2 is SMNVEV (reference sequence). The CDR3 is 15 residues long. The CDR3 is CASSSSTGEDQPQHF. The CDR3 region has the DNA TGTGCCAGCAGTTCCTCGACAGGGGAGGATCAGCCCCAGCATTTT.

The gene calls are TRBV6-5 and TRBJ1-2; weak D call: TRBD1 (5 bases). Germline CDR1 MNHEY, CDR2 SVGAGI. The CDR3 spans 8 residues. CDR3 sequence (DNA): TGTGGGGGGGTCGGCTACACCTTC. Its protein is CGGVGYTF.

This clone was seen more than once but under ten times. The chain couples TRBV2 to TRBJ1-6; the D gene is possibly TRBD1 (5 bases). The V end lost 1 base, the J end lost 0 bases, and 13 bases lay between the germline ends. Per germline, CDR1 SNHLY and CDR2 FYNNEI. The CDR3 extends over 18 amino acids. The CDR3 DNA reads TGTGCCAGCAGTGAAGAAGGGGACCCGAGCTCCTATAATTCACCCCTCCACTTT. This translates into CASSEEGDPSSYNSPLHF.

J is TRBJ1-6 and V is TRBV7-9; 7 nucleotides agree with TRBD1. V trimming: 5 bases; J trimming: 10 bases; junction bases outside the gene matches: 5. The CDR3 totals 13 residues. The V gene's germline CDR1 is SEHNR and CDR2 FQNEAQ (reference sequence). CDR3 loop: CASSRQGRSPLHF. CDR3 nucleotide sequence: TGTGCCAGCAGCCGACAGGGACGGTCACCCCTCCACTTT.

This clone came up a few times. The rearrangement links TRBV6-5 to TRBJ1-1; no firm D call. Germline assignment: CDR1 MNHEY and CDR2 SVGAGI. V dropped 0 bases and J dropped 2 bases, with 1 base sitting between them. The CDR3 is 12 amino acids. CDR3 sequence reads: CASSYSNTEAFF. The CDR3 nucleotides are TGTGCCAGCAGTTACTCTAACACTGAAGCTTTCTTT.

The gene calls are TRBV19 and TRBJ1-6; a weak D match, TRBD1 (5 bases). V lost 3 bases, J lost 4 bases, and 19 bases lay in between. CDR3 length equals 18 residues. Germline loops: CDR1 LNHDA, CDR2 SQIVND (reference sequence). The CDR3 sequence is CASSIAGLSTDYNSPLHF. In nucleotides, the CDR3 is TGTGCCAGTAGTATTGCAGGGCTCAGCACTGATTATAATTCACCCCTCCACTTT.

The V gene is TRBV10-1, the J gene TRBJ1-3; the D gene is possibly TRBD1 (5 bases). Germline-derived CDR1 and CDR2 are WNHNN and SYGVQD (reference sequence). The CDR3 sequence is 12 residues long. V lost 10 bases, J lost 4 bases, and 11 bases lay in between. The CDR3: CAIQGLGNTIYF. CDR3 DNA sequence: TGCGCCATCCAGGGTCTCGGAAACACCATATATTTT.

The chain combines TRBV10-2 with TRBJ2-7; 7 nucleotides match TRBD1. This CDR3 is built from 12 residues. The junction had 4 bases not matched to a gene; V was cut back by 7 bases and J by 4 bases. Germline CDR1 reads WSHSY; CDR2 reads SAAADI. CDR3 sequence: CASTDRVYEQYF. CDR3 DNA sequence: TGCGCCAGCACCGACAGGGTTTACGAGCAGTACTTC.

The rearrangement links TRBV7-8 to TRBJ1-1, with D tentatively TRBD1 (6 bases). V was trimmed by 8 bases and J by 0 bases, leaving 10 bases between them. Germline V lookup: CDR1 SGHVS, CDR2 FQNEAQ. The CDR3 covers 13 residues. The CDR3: CASGGRLNTEAFF. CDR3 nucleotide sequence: TGTGCCAGCGGGGGGCGGTTGAACACTGAAGCTTTCTTT.

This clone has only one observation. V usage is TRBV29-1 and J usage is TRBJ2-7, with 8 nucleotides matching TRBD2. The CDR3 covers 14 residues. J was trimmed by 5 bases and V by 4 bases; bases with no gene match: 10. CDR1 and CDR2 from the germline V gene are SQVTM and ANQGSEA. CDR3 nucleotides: TGCAGCGTTGGGACTAGCTCGGATCGGAACGAGCAGTACTTC. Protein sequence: CSVGTSSDRNEQYF.

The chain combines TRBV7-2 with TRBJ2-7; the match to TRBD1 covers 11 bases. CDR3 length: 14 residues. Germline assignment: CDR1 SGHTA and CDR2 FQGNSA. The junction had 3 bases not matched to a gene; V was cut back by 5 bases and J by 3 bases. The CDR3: CASSRTGGFYEQYF. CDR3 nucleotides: TGTGCCAGCAGCCGGACAGGGGGCTTCTACGAGCAGTACTTC.